A single sample gave rise to the 20 T cell receptor beta chains below, sequenced in a study of regulatory T cells in long-lasting Graves disease. In building TCR beta libraries, iRepertoire HTBI primers were used together with Arm-PCR of CDR3 regions. TCRdb re-analysed the multiplex PCR reads in MiXCR, keeping a single row per CDR3 protein. The table includes roughly 400,000 distinct CDR3 sequences, less than 25% detected once. The time point denotes: persistent/refractory GD, antithyroid drugs over 5 years with positive TRAb. The TCR library was prepared using RNA isolated from PBMCs. The sample here was peripheral blood mononuclear cells (PBMCs), taken when the disease was refractory, from a patient treated with antithyroid drugs. These receptors were obtained from a female donor with Graves disease.

This chain uses TRBV5-1 with TRBJ2-2, with 10 bases lining up with TRBD2. Germline CDR1 and CDR2: SGHRS and YFSETQ. V shed 0 bases and J 4 bases; nucleotides not matched to a gene: 6. The CDR3 has 17 amino acids. DNA of the CDR3: TGCGCCAGCAGCTTGGGACTAGCGGGTTTCAGCACCGGGGAGCTGTTTTTT. This gives the protein CASSLGLAGFSTGELFF.

This clonotype was seen ten or more times. J is TRBJ2-2 and V is TRBV20-1; 7 bases agree with TRBD1. The V segment lost 6 bases and the J segment 0 bases; nucleotides outside the gene matches: 7. Looked up from germline, CDR1 is DFQATT and CDR2 is SNEGSKA (reference sequence). The length of the CDR3 is 15 residues. The CDR3 DNA is TGCAGTGCCTTGGACAGGATCGCGAACACCGGGGAGCTGTTTTTT. Its protein is CSALDRIANTGELFF.

The chain joins TRBV29-1 to TRBJ2-3; 7 nucleotides line up with TRBD2. With V trimmed by 6 bases and J by 3 bases, 9 bases remained unmatched. Germline CDR1 is SQVTM and CDR2 is ANQGSEA. The CDR3 spans 14 residues. The CDR3 loop is CSVDPGLSTDTQYF. The DNA for the CDR3 is TGCAGCGTGGATCCGGGACTATCGACAGATACGCAGTATTTT.

Points on this clonotype: Compared with germline, one end of the junction differs, possibly owing to a read error. This chain connects TRBV27 to TRBJ2-5; D is ambiguous. The CDR3 covers 10 residues. CDR1 and CDR2 (germline): MNHEY, SMNVEV (reference sequence). The CDR3 loop is CASGQEAQYF. DNA for the CDR3: TGTGCCAGCGGGCAAGAGGCCCAGTACTTC.

This clonotype was counted many times. The rearrangement uses TRBV11-2 and TRBJ1-1; no firm D call. V dropped 0 bases and J dropped 11 bases, with 10 bases sitting between them. Per germline, CDR1 SGHAT and CDR2 FQNNGV. This CDR3 is 12 amino acids long. CDR3 coding DNA: TGTGCCAGCAGCTTAGATGGGGTGGTTGCTTTCTTT. It codes for CASSLDGVVAFF.

This clonotype was picked up many times. This chain joins TRBV28 and TRBJ1-4; no clear D gene. The germline V and J ends were trimmed by 7 bases and 4 bases, with 7 bases remaining between them. This CDR3 comprises 12 residues. CDR1 MDHEN and CDR2 SYDVKM come from the germline V gene. CDR3 DNA sequence: TGTGCCAGCAAATCGGGTAATGAAAAACTGTTTTTT. Translation gives CASKSGNEKLFF.

This clonotype was detected many times. It may be a read error: a sequence one base away is much more abundant. V gene TRBV7-9 combines with J gene TRBJ2-7; TRBD1 or TRBD2 may be the D gene (5 bases each). V lost 3 bases, J lost 5 bases, and 8 bases lay in between. The CDR3 has 12 residues. Germline-derived CDR1 and CDR2 are SEHNR and FQNEAQ (reference sequence). CDR3 bases: TGTGCCAGCAGCTTGGGGGAGAACGAGCAGTACTTC. As protein: CASSLGENEQYF.

This clonotype was detected ten times or more. This chain links TRBV7-2 with TRBJ2-5, with TRBD2 as a possible D gene (5 bases). The germline V and J ends were trimmed by 5 bases and 4 bases, with 17 bases remaining between them. From germline, CDR1 is SGHTA and CDR2 FQGNSA. The CDR3 spans 15 residues. The CDR3 nucleotides read TGTGCCAGCAGCCGAACGGGAAACCTTGGAGAGACCCAGTACTTC. Its translation is CASSRTGNLGETQYF.

The CDR3 bases are TGCAGTGCTAGAGTAGTTACAGGGATAAATCAGCCCCAGCATTTT. This encodes CSARVVTGINQPQHF. The rearrangement uses TRBV20-1 and TRBJ1-5; a weak D match, TRBD1 (6 bases). Germline V gives CDR1 DFQATT, CDR2 SNEGSKA (reference sequence). The CDR3 extends over 15 amino acids. Trimming pared 1 base from V and 4 bases from J, leaving 14 bases between.

The table lists this clonotype with many counts. This chain connects TRBV28 to TRBJ2-7; 8 nucleotides line up with TRBD2. The germline V gene has CDR1 MDHEN and CDR2 SYDVKM. V dropped 3 bases and J dropped 0; count of bases not matched to a gene: 4. This CDR3 is 15 amino acids long. CDR3 sequence: CASSFSAGGSYEQYF. The CDR3, as DNA: TGTGCCAGCAGTTTTTCCGCGGGAGGCTCCTACGAGCAGTACTTC.

V and J are TRBV27 and TRBJ2-7; D not certain. V shed 1 base and J shed 7 bases, with 17 bases lying between them. Per germline, CDR1 MNHEY and CDR2 SMNVEV (reference sequence). The CDR3 contains 15 residues. For the CDR3, the DNA is TGTGCCAGCAGTTTATTTTTCGGACCTGGTAGGGAGCAGTACTTC. Translation: CASSLFFGPGREQYF.

This clonotype was found many times. The chain is built from TRBV28 and TRBJ1-2, with D possibly matching TRBD1 (5 bases). Germline lookup yields CDR1 MDHEN and CDR2 SYDVKM. The CDR3 has 13 amino acids. The V and J ends lost 5 bases and 5 bases respectively, with 12 bases between them. This CDR3 reads CASSNPGKYGYTF. CDR3 DNA: TGTGCCAGCAGTAACCCAGGGAAATATGGCTACACCTTC.

The table lists this clonotype with a few counts. The rearrangement links TRBV4-1 to TRBJ1-1; no reliable D call. V gave up 0 bases and J gave up 5 bases, with 25 bases separating them. This CDR3 is built from 19 residues. Germline V gene data show CDR1 as MGHRA and CDR2 as YSYEKL. CDR3 coding DNA: TGCGCCAGCAGCCAAGATCACGAGCCCCCATTGACGATGGGTACTGAAGCTTTCTTT. Translation gives CASSQDHEPPLTMGTEAFF.

V gene TRBV19 combines with J gene TRBJ2-3; 7 nucleotides align to TRBD2. Trimming cost V 0 bases and J 9 bases; bases outside gene matches: 6. The CDR3 runs 14 residues. The germline gives CDR1 LNHDA, CDR2 SQIVND (reference sequence). The CDR3 here is CASSIDSKAGTQYF. The DNA of the CDR3 is TGTGCCAGTAGTATAGACTCGAAAGCGGGGACGCAGTATTTT. The full variable domain, completed using reference TRBV19 and TRBJ2-3, is DGGITQSPKYLFRKEGQNVTLSCEQNLNHDAMYWYRQDPGQGLRLIYYSQIVNDFQKGDIAEGYSVSREKKESFPLTVTSAQKNPTAFYLCASSIDSKAGTQYFGPGTRLTVL.

This clonotype has a count of ten or more. CDR3 DNA: TGTGCCAGCAGTTCAGGACCCGTATCAGAGACCCAGTACTTC. Translating it yields CASSSGPVSETQYF. The chain links TRBV28 to TRBJ2-5; no firm D call. The germline V gene has CDR1 MDHEN and CDR2 SYDVKM. This CDR3 has 14 amino acids. Trimming took off 4 bases at V and 4 bases at J, with 13 bases between the two ends.

The genes are TRBV27 and TRBJ2-7; D might be TRBD2 (6 bases). The germline CDR1 and CDR2 sequences are MNHEY and SMNVEV (reference sequence). The CDR3 covers 15 residues. Trimming stripped 2 bases from V and 0 bases from J, with 11 bases between. The CDR3 DNA is TGTGCCAGCAGTTTAGCGGGGAACCCCTCCTACGAGCAGTACTTC. As protein: CASSLAGNPSYEQYF.

This clonotype was observed a few times. V is TRBV18 and J is TRBJ2-7; D perhaps matches TRBD2 (5 bases). The CDR3 runs 15 residues. Trimming left V 0 bases short and J 0 bases short, with 9 bases between. CDR1 and CDR2 (germline): KGHSH, LQKENI. DNA of the CDR3: TGTGCCAGCTCACCACCCGGGGTGAGCTCCTACGAGCAGTACTTC. Amino acids: CASSPPGVSSYEQYF.

V is TRBV18 and J is TRBJ2-7; 8 bases map to TRBD1. This CDR3 is 13 amino acids long. The V and J ends lost 8 bases and 3 bases, in that order; junction bases with no gene match: 6. Germline CDR1 reads KGHSH; CDR2 reads LQKENI. DNA for the CDR3: TGTGCCAGCGGCCCGGACAGGGTCTACGAGCAGTACTTC. Its translation: CASGPDRVYEQYF.

Only a few counts were recorded for this clonotype. The chain combines TRBV30 with TRBJ2-7; D is possibly TRBD1 (5 bases). The CDR3 extends over 12 amino acids. Germline-derived CDR1 and CDR2 are GTSNPN and SVGIG (reference sequence). Trimming took 2 bases from V and 3 from J, leaving 8 bases between them. The CDR3 sequence: CAWSSTGYEQYF. The CDR3, as DNA: TGTGCCTGGAGTTCTACAGGCTACGAGCAGTACTTC.

This clonotype was observed a few times. This chain links TRBV6-1 with TRBJ1-6, with D perhaps TRBD1 (6 bases). The CDR3 is 16 amino acids. V was trimmed by 3 bases and J by 6 bases, leaving 15 bases between them. The V gene's germline CDR1 is MNHNS and CDR2 SASEGT. CDR3 DNA sequence: TGTGCCAGCAGTGACCCCTTCGGGACAACTAATTCACCCCTCCACTTT. Translated: CASSDPFGTTNSPLHF.